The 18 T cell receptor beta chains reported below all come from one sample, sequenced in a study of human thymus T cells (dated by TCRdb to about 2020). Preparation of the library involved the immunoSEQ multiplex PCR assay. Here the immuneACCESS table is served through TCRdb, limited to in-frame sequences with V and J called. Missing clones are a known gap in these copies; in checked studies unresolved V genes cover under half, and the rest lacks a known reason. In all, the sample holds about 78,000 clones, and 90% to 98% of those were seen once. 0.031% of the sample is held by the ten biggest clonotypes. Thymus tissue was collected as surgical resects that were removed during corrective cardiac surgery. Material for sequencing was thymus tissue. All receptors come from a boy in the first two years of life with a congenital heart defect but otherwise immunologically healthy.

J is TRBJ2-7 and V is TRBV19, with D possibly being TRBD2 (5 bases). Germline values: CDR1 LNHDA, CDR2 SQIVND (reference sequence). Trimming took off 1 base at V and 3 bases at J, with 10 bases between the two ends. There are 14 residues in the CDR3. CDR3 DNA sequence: TGTGCCAGTAGTATAGCGGGCAGCGGCTACGAGCAGTACTTC. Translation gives CASSIAGSGYEQYF.

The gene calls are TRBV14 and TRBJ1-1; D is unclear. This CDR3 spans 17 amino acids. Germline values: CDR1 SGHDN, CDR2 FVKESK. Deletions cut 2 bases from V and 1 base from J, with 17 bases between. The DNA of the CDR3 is TGTGCCAGCAGCCAACCCGGGATAAGTAGAGGGAACACTGAAGCTTTCTTT. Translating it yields CASSQPGISRGNTEAFF.

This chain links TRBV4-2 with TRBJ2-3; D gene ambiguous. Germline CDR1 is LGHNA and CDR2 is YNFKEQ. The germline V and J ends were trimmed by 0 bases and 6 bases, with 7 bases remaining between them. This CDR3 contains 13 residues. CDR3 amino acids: CASSQELGDTQYF. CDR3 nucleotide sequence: TGTGCCAGCAGCCAAGAGCTCGGTGATACGCAGTATTTT.

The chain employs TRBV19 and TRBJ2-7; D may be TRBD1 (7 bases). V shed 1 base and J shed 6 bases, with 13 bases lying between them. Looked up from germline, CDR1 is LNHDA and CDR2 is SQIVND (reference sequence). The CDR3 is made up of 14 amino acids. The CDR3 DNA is TGTGCCAGTAGTATAGCGAGACAGGGAGGCGAGCAGTACTTC. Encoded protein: CASSIARQGGEQYF.

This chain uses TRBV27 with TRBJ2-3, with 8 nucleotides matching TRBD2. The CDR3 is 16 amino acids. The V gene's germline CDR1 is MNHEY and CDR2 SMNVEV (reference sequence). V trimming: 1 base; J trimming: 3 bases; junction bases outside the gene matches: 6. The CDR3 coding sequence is TGTGCCAGCAGTTTATTGCTAGCGGGCGGGACAGATACGCAGTATTTT. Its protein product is CASSLLLAGGTDTQYF.

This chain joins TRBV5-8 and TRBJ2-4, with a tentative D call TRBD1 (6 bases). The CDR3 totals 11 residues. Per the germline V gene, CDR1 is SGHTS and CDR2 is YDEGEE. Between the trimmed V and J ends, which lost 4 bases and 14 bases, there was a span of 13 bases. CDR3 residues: CASSLKQGKYF. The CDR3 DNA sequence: TGTGCCAGCAGCCTTAAGCAGGGGAAGTACTTC.

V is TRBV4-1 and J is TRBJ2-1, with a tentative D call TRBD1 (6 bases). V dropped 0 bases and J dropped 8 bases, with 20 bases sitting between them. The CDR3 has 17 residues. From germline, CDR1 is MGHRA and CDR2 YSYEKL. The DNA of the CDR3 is TGCGCCAGCAGCCAAGAGGCAGGGGAAAGTCCCATTTATGAGCAGTTCTTC. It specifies CASSQEAGESPIYEQFF.

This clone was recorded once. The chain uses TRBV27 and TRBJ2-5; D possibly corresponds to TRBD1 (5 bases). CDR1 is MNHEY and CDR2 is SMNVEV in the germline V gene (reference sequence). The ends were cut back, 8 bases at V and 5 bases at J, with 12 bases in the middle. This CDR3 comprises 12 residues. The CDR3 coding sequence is TGTGCCAGCGGAAAGGGGTGCGAGACCCAGTACTTC. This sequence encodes CASGKGCETQYF.

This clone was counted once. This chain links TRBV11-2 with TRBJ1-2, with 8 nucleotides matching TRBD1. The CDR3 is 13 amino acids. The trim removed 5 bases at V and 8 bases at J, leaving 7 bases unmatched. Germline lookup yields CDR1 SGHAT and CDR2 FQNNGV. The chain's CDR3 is CASSNQGARGYTF. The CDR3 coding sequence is TGTGCCAGCAGCAACCAGGGGGCAAGAGGCTACACCTTC.

CDR3 coding DNA: TGTGCCAGCAGCCCCAGGAGGGGCGGGAGTTCAGATACGCAGTATTTT. Protein sequence: CASSPRRGGSSDTQYF. V and J are TRBV7-8 and TRBJ2-3, with TRBD2 identical over 7 bases. The germline V gene encodes CDR1 SGHVS and CDR2 FQNEAQ. V shed 5 bases and J 4 bases; nucleotides not matched to a gene: 12. The CDR3 is 16 amino acids.

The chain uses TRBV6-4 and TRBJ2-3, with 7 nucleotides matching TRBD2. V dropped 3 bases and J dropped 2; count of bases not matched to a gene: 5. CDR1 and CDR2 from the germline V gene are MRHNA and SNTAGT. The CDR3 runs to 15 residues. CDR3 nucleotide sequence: TGTGCCAGCAGTGAGGGCGGGGGAGCCACAGATACGCAGTATTTT. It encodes CASSEGGGATDTQYF.

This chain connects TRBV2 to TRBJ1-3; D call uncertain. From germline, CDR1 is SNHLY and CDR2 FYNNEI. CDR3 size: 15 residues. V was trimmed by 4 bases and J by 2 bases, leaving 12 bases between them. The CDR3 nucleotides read TGTGCCAGCAGTGCGAAAGAGGCGCCTGGAAACACCATATATTTT. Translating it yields CASSAKEAPGNTIYF.

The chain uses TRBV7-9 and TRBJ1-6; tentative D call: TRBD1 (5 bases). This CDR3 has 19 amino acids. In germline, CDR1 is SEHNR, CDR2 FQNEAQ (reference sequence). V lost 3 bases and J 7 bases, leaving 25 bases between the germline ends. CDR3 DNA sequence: TGTGCCAGCAGCTTTTGGGGCCCCTTGGGGCAGGACCCAAATTCACCCCTCCACTTT. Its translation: CASSFWGPLGQDPNSPLHF. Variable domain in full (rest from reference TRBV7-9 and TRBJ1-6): DTGVSQNPRHKITKRGQNVTFRCDPISEHNRLYWYRQTLGQGPEFLTYFQNEAQLEKSRLLSDRFSAERPKGSFSTLEIQRTEQGDSAMYLCASSFWGPLGQDPNSPLHFGNGTRLTVT.

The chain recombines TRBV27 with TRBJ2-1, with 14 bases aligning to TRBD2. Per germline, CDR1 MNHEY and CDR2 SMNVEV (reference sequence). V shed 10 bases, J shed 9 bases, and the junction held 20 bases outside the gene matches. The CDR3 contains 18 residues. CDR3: CATLKTSGRALALGEQFF. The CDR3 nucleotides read TGTGCCACCCTAAAGACTAGCGGGAGGGCCTTGGCCTTAGGTGAGCAGTTCTTC.

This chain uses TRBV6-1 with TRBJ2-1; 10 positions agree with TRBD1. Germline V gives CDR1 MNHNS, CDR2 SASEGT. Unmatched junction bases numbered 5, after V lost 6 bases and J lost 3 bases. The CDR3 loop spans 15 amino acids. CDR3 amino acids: CASSQGTGDYNEQFF. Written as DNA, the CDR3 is TGTGCCAGCAGCCAAGGGACAGGGGACTACAATGAGCAGTTCTTC.

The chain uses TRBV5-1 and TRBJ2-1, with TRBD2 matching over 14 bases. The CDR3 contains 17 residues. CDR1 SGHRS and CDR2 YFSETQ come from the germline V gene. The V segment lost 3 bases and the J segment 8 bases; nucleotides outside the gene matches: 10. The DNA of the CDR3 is TGCGCCAGCAGCTCCGTGGGACTAGCGGGAGATAGAGATGAGCAGTTCTTC. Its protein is CASSSVGLAGDRDEQFF.

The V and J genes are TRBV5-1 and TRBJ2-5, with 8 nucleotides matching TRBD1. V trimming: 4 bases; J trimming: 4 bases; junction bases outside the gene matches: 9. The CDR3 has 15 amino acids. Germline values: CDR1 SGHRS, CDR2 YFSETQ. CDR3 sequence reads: CASSRKDRGPETQYF. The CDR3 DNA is TGCGCCAGCAGCCGGAAAGACAGGGGCCCAGAGACCCAGTACTTC.

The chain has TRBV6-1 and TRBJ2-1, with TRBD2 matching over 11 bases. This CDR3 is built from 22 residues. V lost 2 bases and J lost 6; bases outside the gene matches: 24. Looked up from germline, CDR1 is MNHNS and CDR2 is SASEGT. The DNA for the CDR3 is TGTGCCAGCAGTGAAAAGAGGCCAAGGGCTAGCGGGAGGAAGATTAAGGGCAATGAGCAGTTCTTC. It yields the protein CASSEKRPRASGRKIKGNEQFF.